This section outlines one T cell receptor beta chain sequence together with its context. Antigen: not known. Germline V gene lookup returns CDR1 SQVTM and CDR2 ANQGSEA. This CDR3 is 16 amino acids long. The data originate from a study of T cells expressing NK-cell markers. Study details: It was sorted CD3+CD56-NKG2C+, CD3+CD56+NKG2C- and CD3+CD56+NKG2C+ T cells that provided the TCR beta repertoires.

Generation of TCR beta cDNA was performed by 5'RACE template switching incorporating UMIs. TCRdb re-called the 5' RACE reads and shows each CDR3 protein once, DNA omitted. The listing records 500,000 or so distinct CDR3 sequences. Study-wide results and caveats: Dominant NKG2C+ clonotypes in roughly 6 donors made up roughly 1.0-7.0% of CD8+ T cells.

Specimen: blood T cells: a sorted CD56 or NKG2C T cell subset, CD4+ or CD8+ T cells, or bulk PBMC T cells (not recorded which). The receptor's source is a man aged 18 to 30 in good health. The chain is built from TRBV29-1 and TRBJ2-1; lacking DNA, the TRBD1 call made by TCRdb goes unchecked. CDR3 sequence: CSVERDRGPTYNEQFF.